The rows below give T cell receptor beta chains drawn from one sample of a study of cytomegalovirus exposure and HLA in healthy donors. The table came from immunoSEQ multiplex PCR; TCRdb's copy has only in-frame clones and leaves some out. Altogether 150,000 to 200,000 clones are present, roughly 86% being singletons, with the ten largest covering roughly 1.5%. Source material: PBMCs. The receptors stem from a woman younger than 30 in good health and CMV-seronegative. Both conserved end residues are part of each CDR3. D genes are given only for firm matches. Clone size, where shown, is once, few, many, or a class for clones that have expanded.

-,TRBV5-1,TRBJ1-2,15,-,TGCGCCAGCAGCTTGGAGTCAGGGCACAACTATGGCTACACCTTC,CASSLESGHNYGYTF
-,TRBV9,TRBJ1-4,15,-,TGTGCCAGCAGCGAAACCAAGGGGGCTAATGAAAAACTGTTTTTT,CASSETKGANEKLFF
-,TRBV19,TRBJ2-5,13,-,TGTGCCAGTAGTACGTCACAGCAAGAGACCCAGTACTTC,CASSTSQQETQYF
-,TRBV13,TRBJ2-1,13,TRBD1,TGTGCCAGCAGCTGGGACAGGGGACATGAGCAGTTCTTC,CASSWDRGHEQFF
-,TRBV5-1,TRBJ1-2,14,-,TGCGCCAGCAGCAGGGACACAGAGGACTATGGCTACACCTTC,CASSRDTEDYGYTF
-,TRBV11-2,TRBJ2-3,19,TRBD2,TGTGCCAGCAGCTACACCGGGACTAGCGGGAGGACTAGCACAGATACGCAGTATTTT,CASSYTGTSGRTSTDTQYF
few,TRBV27,TRBJ1-6,12,-,TGTGCCGCGGGGGGGTTGGGTTCACCCCTCCACTTT,CAAGGLGSPLHF
-,TRBV2,TRBJ1-3,16,-,TGTGCCAGCAGCCTGGATCTTTGGGCGCGAGGAAACACCATATATTTT,CASSLDLWARGNTIYF
-,TRBV6-5,TRBJ2-2,14,-,TGTGCCAGCAGATTACAGGGGAACACCGGGGAGCTGTTTTTT,CASRLQGNTGELFF
once,TRBV9,TRBJ1-1,15,TRBD1,TGTGCCAGCAGCGTTTGGGACAGGGTGAACACTGAAGCTTTCTTT,CASSVWDRVNTEAFF
-,TRBV5-1,TRBJ2-5,17,TRBD2,TGCGCCAGCAGCGGGGGACTAGCGGGAGGGACGGTGGAGACCCAGTACTTC,CASSGGLAGGTVETQYF
-,TRBV9,TRBJ2-5,14,-,TGTGCCAGCAGCGAAGGGGACTACCAAGAGACCCAGTACTTC,CASSEGDYQETQYF
-,TRBV19,TRBJ2-2,14,-,TGTGCCAGTAGTATAGACACGAACACCGGGGAGCTGTTTTTT,CASSIDTNTGELFF
-,TRBV2,TRBJ1-2,12,-,TGTGCCAGCGTCTACAGCGGCTATGGCTACACCTTC,CASVYSGYGYTF
-,TRBV10-3,TRBJ1-2,15,TRBD1,TGTGCCATCAGTGAGTCAGGCAGACAGGGGGTAGGCTACACCTTC,CAISESGRQGVGYTF
once,TRBV10-2,TRBJ2-7,15,TRBD1,TGCGCCAGCAGTGAGTCGACAGGGCTCCCCTACGAGCAGTACTTC,CASSESTGLPYEQYF
once,TRBV10-2,TRBJ2-7,18,TRBD2,TGCGCCAGCAGTGTATTGTCAGTGGCGGGAGGGAGCTCCTACGAGCAGTACTTC,CASSVLSVAGGSSYEQYF
-,TRBV25-1,TRBJ2-3,11,-,TGTGCCAGCAGCCCGCGGGATACGCAGTATTTT,CASSPRDTQYF
-,TRBV30,TRBJ2-7,16,-,TGTGCCTGGAGTGTTGGCGGGGCTCAGCGCTTCTACGAGCAGTACTTC,CAWSVGGAQRFYEQYF
-,TRBV6-6,TRBJ1-2,15,-,TGTGCCAGCAGAGGGGATCAACAGGGTCACTATGGCTACACCTTC,CASRGDQQGHYGYTF
few,TRBV25-1,TRBJ1-5,12,-,TGTGCCAGCAGGCAGGGTGATCAGCCCCAGCATTTT,CASRQGDQPQHF
-,TRBV30,TRBJ2-7,13,TRBD2,TGTGCCTGGAGGACGGGGGGAATGTACGAGCAGTACTTC,CAWRTGGMYEQYF
-,TRBV5-4,TRBJ2-1,15,TRBD2,TGTGCCAGCAGGGAGGGGCGGGGGTCGTTGAATGAGCAGTTCTTC,CASREGRGSLNEQFF
-,TRBV7-3,TRBJ2-7,13,-,TGTGCCAGCAGCTCCGTGACAGGCTACGAGCAGTACTTC,CASSSVTGYEQYF
-,TRBV30,TRBJ1-2,11,-,TGTGCCTGGAGTGTACAGGGAACGAGAACCTTC,CAWSVQGTRTF
-,TRBV9,TRBJ2-5,15,TRBD1,TGTGCCAGCAGCGTCCAGGGGGCGATGTCAGAGACCCAGTACTTC,CASSVQGAMSETQYF
-,TRBV5-1,TRBJ1-2,13,-,TGCGCCAGCAGCCCCGACTGGAACTATGGCTACACCTTC,CASSPDWNYGYTF
-,TRBV27,TRBJ2-2,16,TRBD2,TGTGCCAGCAGTAGAATAGCGGGAGGCGGTGACGGGGAGCTGTTTTTT,CASSRIAGGGDGELFF
-,TRBV4-1,TRBJ1-1,17,TRBD1,TGCGCCAGCAGCCAAGGTGGTCTCCGGGACAGGGGCACTGAAGCTTTCTTT,CASSQGGLRDRGTEAFF
-,TRBV19,TRBJ2-1,16,TRBD2,TGTGCCAGTAGTATAACAGCTAGCGGGAGTTACAATGAGCAGTTCTTC,CASSITASGSYNEQFF
-,TRBV19,TRBJ2-7,16,TRBD1,TGTGCCAGTAGTATGGGCTCAGGGGGCGCGGTCCACGAGCAGTACTTC,CASSMGSGGAVHEQYF
-,TRBV5-1,TRBJ1-2,14,-,TGCGCCAGCAGCTTGGCAACCCAGGACAATGGCTACACCTTC,CASSLATQDNGYTF
-,TRBV6-4,TRBJ2-3,15,-,TGTGCCAGCAGTTCAGGGTCTCGAGACACAGATACGCAGTATTTT,CASSSGSRDTDTQYF
-,TRBV6-4,TRBJ2-3,14,-,TGTGCCAGCAGTGACTCGGCGGAGCGGGATACGCAGTATTTT,CASSDSAERDTQYF
-,TRBV7-2,TRBJ2-7,14,-,TGTGCCAGCAGCTTATATATGACTCCTTACGAGCAGTACTTC,CASSLYMTPYEQYF
-,TRBV18,TRBJ1-2,13,TRBD1,TGTGCCAGCTCCCAAACAGGGGTTGTTAGCTACACCTTC,CASSQTGVVSYTF
-,TRBV18,TRBJ2-7,15,TRBD2,TGTGCCAGCTCACCACCGAAGCGGGAGTATTACGAGCAGTACTTC,CASSPPKREYYEQYF
-,TRBV18,TRBJ2-3,15,TRBD1,TGTGCCAGCTCACAGAGGACAGGTGGACCAGATACGCAGTATTTT,CASSQRTGGPDTQYF
-,TRBV18,TRBJ2-6,17,TRBD1,TGTGCCAGCTCACAATCTAACAGGGGCTCTGGGGCCAACGTCCTGACTTTC,CASSQSNRGSGANVLTF
-,TRBV11-2,TRBJ2-1,16,TRBD2,TGTGCCAGCTCACCTTCAGCGGGAGAGGTTTTTGATGAGCAGTTCTTC,CASSPSAGEVFDEQFF
-,TRBV25-1,TRBJ2-1,15,TRBD2,TGTGCCAGCAGTGATCGAGGACTAGCGGGAACCGAGCAGTTCTTC,CASSDRGLAGTEQFF
-,TRBV5-6,TRBJ2-5,14,-,TGTGCCAGCAGCCCCCGCGGAGGGATAGAGACCCAGTACTTC,CASSPRGGIETQYF
-,TRBV10-2,TRBJ2-5,19,-,TGCGCCAGCAGTGAGGTGGCGCGGATCGGGAGTGCCGGGGGAGAGACCCAGTACTTC,CASSEVARIGSAGGETQYF
few,TRBV19,TRBJ2-5,13,TRBD2,TGTGCCAGTAGCACTAGCGGCCAAGAGACCCAGTACTTC,CASSTSGQETQYF
-,TRBV6-5,TRBJ2-3,13,TRBD1,TGTGCCAGCCGGGGACAGAACACAGATACGCAGTATTTT,CASRGQNTDTQYF
-,TRBV5-1,TRBJ1-1,13,-,TGCGCCAGCGCCCAGACAGGATTCACTGAAGCTTTCTTT,CASAQTGFTEAFF
-,TRBV11-1,TRBJ1-6,14,TRBD1,TGTGCCAGCAGCCGGACAGGAAATAATTCACCCCTCCACTTT,CASSRTGNNSPLHF
once,TRBV7-2,TRBJ1-1,15,-,TGTGCCAGCAAACAGGGAAGGCGTGAGAACACTGAAGCTTTCTTT,CASKQGRRENTEAFF
-,TRBV7-3,TRBJ1-2,13,TRBD1,TGTGCCAGCAGCAATACAGGGGGCAATGGCTACACCTTC,CASSNTGGNGYTF
-,TRBV9,TRBJ2-5,16,TRBD1,TGTGCCAGCAGCGGGGGTCGGACAGGGCGAAGAGAGACCCAGTACTTC,CASSGGRTGRRETQYF
-,TRBV4-1,TRBJ1-1,15,-,TGCGCCAGCAGCCACCTTGTGGAGGGAGGAACTGAAGCTTTCTTT,CASSHLVEGGTEAFF
-,TRBV6-5,TRBJ2-7,14,TRBD1,TGTGCCAGCGGGGTCGGGACAGGGGTACGCGAGCAGTACTTC,CASGVGTGVREQYF
-,TRBV27,TRBJ1-1,19,-,TGTGCCAGCAGTTTATCGCGGGCTAAACTCAGGGGTTTGAACACTGAAGCTTTCTTT,CASSLSRAKLRGLNTEAFF